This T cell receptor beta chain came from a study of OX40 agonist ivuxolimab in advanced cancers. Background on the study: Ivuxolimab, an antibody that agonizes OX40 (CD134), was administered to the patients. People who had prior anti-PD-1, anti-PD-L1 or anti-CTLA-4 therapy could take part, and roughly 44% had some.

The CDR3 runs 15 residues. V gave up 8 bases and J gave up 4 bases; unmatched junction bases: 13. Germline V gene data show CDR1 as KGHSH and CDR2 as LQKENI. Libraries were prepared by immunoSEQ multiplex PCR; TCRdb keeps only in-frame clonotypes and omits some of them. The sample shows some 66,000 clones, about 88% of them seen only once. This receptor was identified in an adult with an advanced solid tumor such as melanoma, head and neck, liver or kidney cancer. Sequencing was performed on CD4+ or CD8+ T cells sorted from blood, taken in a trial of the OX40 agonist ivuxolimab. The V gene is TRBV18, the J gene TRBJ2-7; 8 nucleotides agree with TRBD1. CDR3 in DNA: TGTGCCAGCCAACCCTCGACAGGGGAAACTTACGAGCAGTACTTC. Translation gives CASQPSTGETYEQYF.